This passage covers 21 T cell receptor beta chains from one sample sequenced in a study of T-cell reconstitution after alpha-beta-depleted transplantation in children. This sample's TCRbeta library carried unique molecular identifier barcodes. TCRdb called the PCR reads again in MiXCR, with one record for every CDR3 protein. The data show hundreds of thousands of distinct CDR3 sequences, 10% seen once. The sample in question was PBMCs, obtained before TCRalphabeta/CD19-depleted stem cell transplant. The receptor source for this set is a boy younger than two with acute myeloid leukemia, due to receive a stem cell transplant.

This clonotype has at least ten counts. The genes are TRBV20-1 and TRBJ1-2; no firm D call. This CDR3 region has 12 residues. Trimming took 0 bases from V and 3 from J, leaving 5 bases between them. CDR1 DFQATT and CDR2 SNEGSKA come from the germline V gene (reference sequence). The CDR3 reads CSARDLDYGYTF. The CDR3 coding sequence is TGCAGTGCTAGAGATCTGGACTATGGCTACACCTTC.

This clonotype was counted at least ten times. This chain connects TRBV5-1 to TRBJ2-7; D is perhaps TRBD1 (6 bases). The CDR3 runs to 13 residues. V was pared by 1 base and J by 7 bases, with 12 bases between. The germline CDR1 and CDR2 sequences are SGHRS and YFSETQ. This CDR3 is CASSLSIRGEQYF. CDR3 in DNA: TGCGCCAGCAGCTTGTCGATCAGGGGTGAGCAGTACTTC.

This clonotype was seen only a few times. The chain has TRBV6-5 and TRBJ2-7, with D perhaps matching TRBD2 (5 bases). CDR3 size: 15 residues. Trimming shortened V by 0 bases and J by 4 bases, and 13 bases separated the two germline ends. Per the germline V gene, CDR1 is MNHEY and CDR2 is SVGAGI. Here the CDR3 DNA reads TGTGCCAGCAGTTACTCGCTGGGAGTTAAATACGAGCAGTACTTC. Amino acids: CASSYSLGVKYEQYF.

The sample holds many counts of this clonotype. The chain recombines TRBV11-3 with TRBJ2-3; 13 nucleotides agree with TRBD2. V shed 5 bases, J shed 4 bases, and the junction held 6 bases outside the gene matches. This CDR3 is built from 16 residues. From germline, CDR1 is SGHNT and CDR2 YENEEA. CDR3 nucleotides: TGTGCCAGCAGCACAGGACTAGCGGGGGCCCCAGATACGCAGTATTTT. It yields the protein CASSTGLAGAPDTQYF. Full variable domain (outside the CDR3, taken from reference TRBV11-3 and TRBJ2-3): EAGVVQSPRYKIIEKKQPVAFWCNPISGHNTLYWYLQNLGQGPELLIRYENEEAVDDSQLPKDRFSAERLKGVDSTLKIQPAELGDSAVYLCASSTGLAGAPDTQYFGPGTRLTVL.

Note on this clonotype: This may be a read error: a much more frequent sequence differs by one nucleotide. The V call is TRBV5-1, the J call TRBJ1-1, with 8 positions matching TRBD1. The germline V gene has CDR1 SGHRS and CDR2 YFSETQ. J gave up 1 base and V 4 bases, and 9 bases lay outside the gene matches. The CDR3 is made up of 16 amino acids. The CDR3 sequence: CASSIWTGTTNTEAFF. In DNA form, the CDR3 reads TGCGCCAGCAGCATCTGGACAGGGACCACGAACACTGAAGCTTTCTTT.

For this clonotype: A read error may be the cause here, since a much bigger clone is one base away. The rearrangement links TRBV5-1 to TRBJ2-2, with D possibly matching TRBD2 (5 bases). Germline V gene sequence: CDR1 SGHRS, CDR2 YFSETQ. CDR3 length: 14 residues. DNA of the CDR3: TGCGCCAGCAGGCAGGACGAGAACACCGGGGTGCTGTTTTTT. This encodes CASRQDENTGVLFF. The full variable domain, in which reference TRBV5-1 and TRBJ2-2 provide the parts outside the CDR3, is KAGVTQTPRYLIKTRGQQVTLSCSPISGHRSVSWYQQTPGQGLQFLFEYFSETQRNKGNFPGRFSGRQFSNSRSEMNVSTLELGDSALYLCASRQDENTGVLFFGEGSRLTVL.

This clonotype has only a few counts. The V gene is TRBV12-3 or TRBV12-4, the J gene TRBJ2-3; TRBD2 matches 9 bases. This CDR3 region has 19 residues. With V trimmed by 8 bases and J by 0 bases, 18 bases remained unmatched. The CDR3 nucleotides read TGTGCCAGCTGTCCCAGGCGGGGGGGCCTATCTAGGAGCACAGATACGCAGTATTTT. It translates to CASCPRRGGLSRSTDTQYF.

This clonotype was found many times. The chain carries TRBV29-1 and TRBJ2-1; 11 bases fit TRBD2. After removal of 5 bases from V and 5 bases from J, the junction contained 5 bases not matched to a gene. This CDR3 has 14 amino acids. Germline values: CDR1 SQVTM, CDR2 ANQGSEA. CDR3 residues: CSVITSGGDNEQFF. The DNA of the CDR3 is TGCAGCGTTATAACTAGCGGGGGCGACAATGAGCAGTTCTTC.

Only a few counts were recorded for this clonotype. This sequence joins TRBV12-3 or TRBV12-4 and TRBJ2-3; 7 nucleotides agree with TRBD2. V lost 5 bases and J lost 6; bases outside the gene matches: 8. The CDR3 spans 14 residues. CDR3 protein: CASSQGRGGDTQYF. The CDR3 DNA sequence: TGTGCCAGCAGTCAGGGAAGGGGAGGGGATACGCAGTATTTT.

The chain is built from TRBV20-1 and TRBJ1-5, with D unclear. The length of the CDR3 is 14 residues. The V and J ends lost 1 base and 0 bases respectively, with 7 bases between them. Germline assignment: CDR1 DFQATT and CDR2 SNEGSKA (reference sequence). The CDR3 DNA sequence: TGCAGTGCTAGAGGTCCGTATAGCAATCAGCCCCAGCATTTT. Translation gives CSARGPYSNQPQHF.

This clonotype was seen many times. The genes are TRBV9 and TRBJ2-7, with D unclear. Per germline, CDR1 SGDLS and CDR2 YYNGEE. V lost 1 base and J 3 bases, leaving 5 bases between the germline ends. The CDR3 has 12 amino acids. The chain's CDR3 is CASSVKDYEQYF. In DNA form, the CDR3 reads TGTGCCAGCAGCGTAAAGGACTACGAGCAGTACTTC.

This clonotype was seen many times. The chain recombines TRBV6-1 with TRBJ2-1; 8 bases agree with TRBD2. V lost 8 bases and J lost 0; bases outside the gene matches: 9. Germline lookup yields CDR1 MNHNS and CDR2 SASEGT. The CDR3 length is 16 residues. CDR3 residues: CASETISGSSYNEQFF. CDR3 coding DNA: TGTGCCAGCGAAACGATAAGCGGGAGCTCCTACAATGAGCAGTTCTTC.

At least ten counts were recorded for this clonotype. The chain combines TRBV5-6 with TRBJ1-1; D not certain. The CDR3 totals 11 residues. Trimming took off 2 bases at V and 6 bases at J, with 5 bases between the two ends. The germline V gene has CDR1 SGHDT and CDR2 YYEEEE. This CDR3 reads CASSLRAEAFF. Here the CDR3 DNA reads TGTGCCAGCAGCTTAAGAGCTGAAGCTTTCTTT. Filled out from reference TRBV5-6 and TRBJ1-1, the complete variable domain reads DAGVTQSPTHLIKTRGQQVTLRCSPKSGHDTVSWYQQALGQGPQFIFQYYEEEERQRGNFPDRFSGHQFPNYSSELNVNALLLGDSALYLCASSLRAEAFFGQGTRLTVV.

The chain has TRBV7-2 and TRBJ2-3; D may be TRBD1 (6 bases). Trimming pared 6 bases from V and 2 bases from J, leaving 9 bases between. The germline V gene has CDR1 SGHTA and CDR2 FQGNSA. This CDR3 spans 13 amino acids. CDR3 loop: CASRRTATDTQYF. Written as DNA, the CDR3 is TGTGCCAGCAGGAGGACAGCCACAGATACGCAGTATTTT. Looking up the rest from reference TRBV7-2 and TRBJ2-3 gives the full variable domain: GAGVSQSPSNKVTEKGKDVELRCDPISGHTALYWYRQSLGQGLEFLIYFQGNSAPDKSGLPSDRFSAERTGGSVSTLTIQRTQQEDSAVYLCASRRTATDTQYFGPGTRLTVL.

This clonotype was detected only a few times. The CDR3 DNA is TGCAGTGCTAGCAAGGGTAGCAATAATTCACCCCTCCACTTT. It codes for CSASKGSNNSPLHF. This sequence joins TRBV20-1 and TRBJ1-6; no definite D call. Germline V gene data show CDR1 as DFQATT and CDR2 as SNEGSKA (reference sequence). This CDR3 is built from 14 residues. The germline V and J ends were trimmed by 3 bases and 5 bases, with 11 bases remaining between them.

This clonotype was detected ten times or more. The V call is TRBV7-8, the J call TRBJ2-3, with D possibly matching TRBD2 (5 bases). The germline V gene has CDR1 SGHVS and CDR2 FQNEAQ. V was pared by 4 bases and J by 2 bases, with 13 bases between. The CDR3 extends over 15 amino acids. As DNA, the CDR3 is TGTGCCAGCAGCTCGACTACCTCAGACACAGATACGCAGTATTTT. As protein: CASSSTTSDTDTQYF.

The genes are TRBV2 and TRBJ2-3; D unclear. There are 16 residues in the CDR3. Trimming took off 1 base at V and 5 bases at J, with 16 bases between the two ends. The germline CDR1 and CDR2 sequences are SNHLY and FYNNEI. In DNA form, the CDR3 reads TGTGCCAGCAGTGAAGACACCAGGCCGCGCATAGATACGCAGTATTTT. Protein product: CASSEDTRPRIDTQYF.

This clonotype occurred a few times. The chain is built from TRBV6-1 and TRBJ2-5; 15 bases fit TRBD2. Trimming took 1 base from V and 5 from J; bases not matched to a gene: 11. Per germline, CDR1 MNHNS and CDR2 SASEGT. This CDR3 comprises 19 residues. Here the CDR3 reads CASSEVSGTSGGLRETQYF. CDR3 nucleotide sequence: TGTGCCAGCAGTGAAGTCTCCGGGACTAGCGGGGGGTTGAGGGAGACCCAGTACTTC.

This clonotype was counted at least ten times. The rearrangement uses TRBV12-3 or TRBV12-4 and TRBJ1-1; TRBD1 is a possible D gene (6 bases). CDR3 length: 14 amino acids. The V end lost 6 bases, the J end lost 5 bases, and 16 bases lay between the germline ends. The CDR3 sequence is CASRLRQVPTEAFF. CDR3 nucleotide sequence: TGTGCCAGCAGACTTCGACAGGTTCCAACTGAAGCTTTCTTT.

This rearrangement joins TRBV9 to TRBJ2-7, with a tentative D call TRBD2 (5 bases). Trimming removed 4 bases from V and 4 bases from J, with 12 bases in between. This CDR3 is built from 13 residues. Germline-derived CDR1 and CDR2 are SGDLS and YYNGEE. The CDR3 coding sequence is TGTGCCAGCAGCCCCCCCAGAGGGTACGAGCAGTACTTC. Translated, it gives CASSPPRGYEQYF.

This clonotype has at least ten counts. The V and J genes are TRBV28 and TRBJ2-5; 9 bases are a match to TRBD2. Germline assignment: CDR1 MDHEN and CDR2 SYDVKM. The CDR3 is 14 amino acids. The junction had 9 bases not matched to a gene; V was cut back by 6 bases and J by 7 bases. The CDR3 bases are TGTGCCAGCAGCCGACCAGGGCGGGAGGGGACCCAGTACTTC. It codes for CASSRPGREGTQYF. Full variable domain (remainder filled in from reference TRBV28 and TRBJ2-5): DVKVTQSSRYLVKRTGEKVFLECVQDMDHENMFWYRQDPGLGLRLIYFSYDVKMKEKGDIPEGYSVSREKKERFSLILESASTNQTSMYLCASSRPGREGTQYFGPGTRLLVL.